These 22 T cell receptor beta chains originate from one sample sequenced in a study of blood T cell repertoires in COVID-19. Clones were read by immunoSEQ multiplex PCR, and TCRdb kept only the in-frame ones, dropping some. The table includes 250,000 to 400,000 clones, around 90% detected once. Sequencing was performed on peripheral blood. The source is a woman aged 25 to 39 with COVID-19, enrolled during active disease.

The chain has TRBV5-1 and TRBJ1-1; tentative D call: TRBD1 (5 bases). The germline CDR1 and CDR2 sequences are SGHRS and YFSETQ. The V and J ends lost 0 bases and 0 bases respectively, with 18 bases between them. There are 18 residues in the CDR3. The chain's CDR3 is CASSLVGSGITLNTEAFF. CDR3 nucleotide sequence: TGCGCCAGCAGCTTGGTAGGTTCAGGGATTACCTTGAACACTGAAGCTTTCTTT.

The chain uses TRBV28 and TRBJ1-1, with D possibly being TRBD1 (6 bases). V lost 8 bases and J 2 bases, leaving 12 bases between the germline ends. Germline V gene lookup returns CDR1 MDHEN and CDR2 SYDVKM. This CDR3 comprises 13 residues. The CDR3 loop reads CASGGQSNTEAFF. CDR3 DNA: TGTGCCAGCGGGGGACAAAGTAACACTGAAGCTTTCTTT.

This clone was picked up a small number of times. The chain is built from TRBV5-1 and TRBJ1-2; D is uncertain. Trimming removed 6 bases at V and 8 bases at J, with 14 bases between. The CDR3 is made up of 12 amino acids. Per the germline V gene, CDR1 is SGHRS and CDR2 is YFSETQ. In DNA form, the CDR3 reads TGCGCCAGCACCATCGGGGTAGAAGGCTACACCTTC. This gives the protein CASTIGVEGYTF.

The rearrangement links TRBV5-4 to TRBJ1-1; D is perhaps TRBD1 (5 bases). Germline-derived CDR1 and CDR2 are SGHNT and YYREEE (reference sequence). Trimming pared 5 bases from V and 1 base from J, leaving 18 bases between. The CDR3 is made up of 16 amino acids. In DNA, the CDR3 is TGTGCCAGCAGGGACCCAGGGCTTACAGAGAACACTGAAGCTTTCTTT. This translates into CASRDPGLTENTEAFF.

The gene calls are TRBV27 and TRBJ2-7; 8 nucleotides match TRBD1. Germline CDR1 MNHEY, CDR2 SMNVEV (reference sequence). The V and J ends lost 7 bases and 6 bases, in that order; junction bases with no gene match: 2. This CDR3 comprises 11 residues. CDR3 sequence (DNA): TGTGCCAGCAAGACAGGGGTCGAGCAGTACTTC. Protein: CASKTGVEQYF.

The V and J genes are TRBV5-1 and TRBJ1-1; possible D gene TRBD1, 5 bases. The CDR3 consists of 15 residues. Germline V gene data show CDR1 as SGHRS and CDR2 as YFSETQ. V was clipped by 4 bases and J by 10 bases, with 23 bases between them. The CDR3 DNA reads TGCGCCAGCAGCCCACTCGAGGGACTCCCGCAGGCAGCTTTCTTT. Its protein product is CASSPLEGLPQAAFF.

This sequence joins TRBV6-6 and TRBJ1-4; the match to TRBD1 covers 9 bases. There are 16 residues in the CDR3. Germline assignment: CDR1 MNHNY and CDR2 SVGAGI (reference sequence). V was clipped by 4 bases and J by 8 bases; unmatched bases: 11. The CDR3 region is CASSSPEQGAGEKLFF. The CDR3 bases are TGTGCCAGCAGTTCACCTGAACAGGGGGCGGGCGAAAAACTGTTTTTT.

The J gene is TRBJ2-3, the V gene TRBV10-3; D is perhaps TRBD1 (7 bases). V was cut by 3 bases and J by 2 bases, with 15 bases left in between. CDR3 length: 16 amino acids. Germline loops: CDR1 ENHRY, CDR2 SYGVKD. DNA of the CDR3: TGTGCCATCAGTGAAAGCGGCAGGGGGGCCACAGATACGCAGTATTTT. Protein: CAISESGRGATDTQYF.

This chain uses TRBV4-1 with TRBJ1-1; D is possibly TRBD1 (5 bases). Germline loops: CDR1 MGHRA, CDR2 YSYEKL. V was cut by 3 bases and J by 4 bases, with 18 bases left in between. This CDR3 region has 16 residues. The CDR3: CASSHPWGGGGTEAFF. CDR3 in DNA: TGCGCCAGCAGCCACCCGTGGGGGGGTGGGGGCACTGAAGCTTTCTTT.

The chain employs TRBV28 and TRBJ1-2; tentative D call: TRBD1 (6 bases). The V end was cut by 2 bases, the J end by 3 bases, with 13 bases between. Germline values: CDR1 MDHEN, CDR2 SYDVKM. The CDR3 extends over 15 amino acids. CDR3 loop: CASSLRAGDYYGYTF. The CDR3 DNA sequence: TGTGCCAGCAGTTTAAGGGCAGGGGATTACTATGGCTACACCTTC.

The chain carries TRBV3-1 (or the pseudogene TRBV3-2) and TRBJ2-1, with D uncertain. CDR3 length equals 12 residues. Germline V gene data show CDR1 as LGHDT and CDR2 as YNNKEL (reference sequence). The germline V and J ends were trimmed by 0 bases and 6 bases, with 3 bases remaining between them. The CDR3 region has the DNA TGTGCCAGCAGCCAAGATAGCAATGAGCAGTTCTTC. Its protein is CASSQDSNEQFF.

The V and J genes are TRBV7-9 and TRBJ2-3, with D perhaps matching TRBD2 (5 bases). The CDR3 totals 14 residues. Trimming removed 5 bases at V and 1 base at J, with 10 bases between. Germline-derived CDR1 and CDR2 are SEHNR and FQNEAQ (reference sequence). The CDR3 is CASSQAVGTDTQYF. The CDR3 DNA is TGTGCCAGCAGCCAAGCGGTCGGCACAGATACGCAGTATTTT.

J is TRBJ2-3 and V is TRBV6-5, with a weak D call TRBD2 (5 bases). V shed 2 bases and J shed 0 bases, with 12 bases lying between them. Per germline, CDR1 MNHEY and CDR2 SVGAGI. The CDR3 consists of 16 residues. The chain's CDR3 is CASSYDPSKSTDTQYF. The CDR3, as DNA: TGTGCCAGCAGTTACGATCCTAGCAAGAGCACAGATACGCAGTATTTT.

The J gene is TRBJ2-7, the V gene TRBV11-2; maybe TRBD2 (6 bases). The CDR3 has 16 amino acids. The germline gives CDR1 SGHAT, CDR2 FQNNGV. V was cut by 5 bases and J by 4 bases, with 21 bases left in between. In DNA form, the CDR3 reads TGTGCCAGCAGCCTTGAGTGGGGAGGCGGACTGTACGAGCAGTACTTC. Its protein is CASSLEWGGGLYEQYF.

The chain carries TRBV5-1 and TRBJ1-3; D not certain. Trimming took off 1 base at V and 0 bases at J, with 11 bases between the two ends. From germline, CDR1 is SGHRS and CDR2 YFSETQ. The CDR3 is 16 residues long. In DNA, the CDR3 is TGCGCCAGCAGCTTGAGAGCGTTCGACTCTGGAAACACCATATATTTT. It translates to CASSLRAFDSGNTIYF.

In DNA form, the CDR3 reads TGTGCCAGCAGCTTAGACAACAGGGGCTATGGCTACACCTTC. Protein: CASSLDNRGYGYTF. The genes are TRBV7-8 and TRBJ1-2, with TRBD1 matching over 7 bases. This CDR3 is 14 amino acids long. Looked up from germline, CDR1 is SGHVS and CDR2 is FQNEAQ. V shed 1 base, J shed 4 bases, and the junction held 3 bases outside the gene matches.

This chain connects TRBV9 to TRBJ1-2; 7 nucleotides align to TRBD1. This CDR3 spans 14 amino acids. V was clipped by 3 bases and J by 8 bases; unmatched bases: 10. Germline V gene sequence: CDR1 SGDLS, CDR2 YYNGEE. The CDR3 spells CASSEGAGGEGYTF. As DNA, the CDR3 is TGTGCCAGCAGCGAGGGGGCAGGGGGTGAAGGCTACACCTTC.

The chain couples TRBV20-1 to TRBJ2-1, with TRBD2 identical over 11 bases. Looked up from germline, CDR1 is DFQATT and CDR2 is SNEGSKA (reference sequence). CDR3 size: 15 residues. V lost 3 bases, J lost 9 bases, and 10 bases stayed unmatched. CDR3 amino acids: CSASKRLAGRPEQFF. CDR3 nucleotides: TGCAGTGCTAGTAAGCGACTAGCGGGAAGGCCTGAGCAGTTCTTC.

The gene calls are TRBV7-9 and TRBJ1-1; TRBD1 agrees at 12 bases. Germline CDR1 SEHNR, CDR2 FQNEAQ (reference sequence). There are 18 residues in the CDR3. V lost 2 bases, J lost 1 base, and 8 bases stayed unmatched. The CDR3 spells CASSLNWGQGASNTEAFF. The DNA for the CDR3 is TGTGCCAGCAGCTTAAATTGGGGACAGGGGGCGTCGAACACTGAAGCTTTCTTT.

The rearrangement uses TRBV19 and TRBJ2-5, with TRBD2 identical over 11 bases. The germline CDR1 and CDR2 sequences are LNHDA and SQIVND (reference sequence). This CDR3 region has 15 residues. V was pared by 7 bases and J by 4 bases, with 8 bases of the junction left unmatched. The CDR3 region has the DNA TGTGCCAGTACCAAGGGGCTAGCGGGAGGAGAGACCCAGTACTTC. Amino acids: CASTKGLAGGETQYF. The complete variable domain, with remaining parts taken from reference TRBV19 and TRBJ2-5, reads DGGITQSPKYLFRKEGQNVTLSCEQNLNHDAMYWYRQDPGQGLRLIYYSQIVNDFQKGDIAEGYSVSREKKESFPLTVTSAQKNPTAFYLCASTKGLAGGETQYFGPGTRLLVL.

This clone was observed once. The rearrangement uses TRBV28 and TRBJ1-2; tentatively, D is TRBD1 (6 bases). This CDR3 is built from 16 residues. The ends were cut back, 6 bases at V and 2 bases at J, with 19 bases in the middle. The germline V gene encodes CDR1 MDHEN and CDR2 SYDVKM. The CDR3 sequence: CASSSYASTGNYGYTF. The CDR3 bases are TGTGCCAGCAGCTCATACGCATCAACAGGGAACTATGGCTACACCTTC.

The chain links TRBV19 to TRBJ2-7; maybe TRBD1 (6 bases). CDR1 is LNHDA and CDR2 is SQIVND in the germline V gene (reference sequence). V shed 3 bases and J shed 3 bases, with 12 bases lying between them. This CDR3 contains 14 residues. CDR3 nucleotide sequence: TGTGCCAGTAGTATTTCCGGCAGGGGCTACGAGCAGTACTTC. It is translated as CASSISGRGYEQYF. The full variable domain, rest sourced from reference TRBV19 and TRBJ2-7, is DGGITQSPKYLFRKEGQNVTLSCEQNLNHDAMYWYRQDPGQGLRLIYYSQIVNDFQKGDIAEGYSVSREKKESFPLTVTSAQKNPTAFYLCASSISGRGYEQYFGPGTRLTVT.